This entry describes one T cell receptor (beta chain). What it recognizes is unknown. Clones were sequenced by immunoSEQ multiplex PCR, and TCRdb holds only the in-frame ones, with some missing. The sample lists approximately 80,000 clones; roughly 94% were seen once. The sample belongs to a study of OX40 agonist ivuxolimab in advanced cancers. At the level of the study: Three individuals attained partial responses, comprising one hepatocellular carcinoma case and two cutaneous melanoma cases. Points from the study as a whole: CD8+ T cells (on average) carried more expanded clones than CD4+ T cells. Low normalized T-cell clonal expansion was additionally recorded for some nonresponders. Patients who responded partially at 0.1-3.0 mg/kg showed clonal expansion ranking among the lowest.

The CDR3 extends over 14 amino acids. V trimming: 4 bases; J trimming: 2 bases; junction bases outside the gene matches: 3. Germline V gene lookup returns CDR1 MNHNS and CDR2 SASEGT. V gene TRBV6-1 combines with J gene TRBJ2-7; 9 bases agree with TRBD2. This receptor was obtained from an adult with an advanced solid tumor such as melanoma, head and neck, liver or kidney cancer. The sequenced sample was CD4+ or CD8+ T cells sorted from blood, obtained in a trial of the OX40 agonist ivuxolimab. DNA for the CDR3: TGTGCCAGCAGTGGGACTAGCGTCACCTACGAGCAGTACTTC. Protein sequence: CASSGTSVTYEQYF.